The 29 T cell receptor beta chains given below trace back to one sample, sequenced in a study of glioma-infiltrating T cells after dendritic cell vaccination. The assay was immunoSEQ multiplex PCR, and TCRdb's table has in-frame clones only and misses some. Of about 30,000 clones listed, 85% to 95% were seen once; the top ten hold 2.2%. The sample here was blood, taken before dendritic cell vaccination. The origin of the receptors is a human donor with glioblastoma.

The J gene is TRBJ1-1, the V gene TRBV12-5; 8 bases fit TRBD1. The CDR3 length is 16 residues. Germline CDR1 LGHNT, CDR2 FRNRAP. Losses at the gene ends were 4 bases for V and 0 bases for J; bases not matched to a gene: 7. The DNA of the CDR3 is TGTGCTAGTGGTTCCCCTCGGACAGGGCTGAACACTGAAGCTTTCTTT. Its protein is CASGSPRTGLNTEAFF.

The chain couples TRBV4-1 to TRBJ2-1; 9 nucleotides agree with TRBD1. The germline V gene has CDR1 MGHRA and CDR2 YSYEKL. J was trimmed by 8 bases and V by 5 bases; bases with no gene match: 10. This CDR3 spans 15 amino acids. As DNA, the CDR3 is TGCGCCAGCAGCGCCCGGGACAGGGTTATCGATGAGCAGTTCTTC. Translated, it gives CASSARDRVIDEQFF.

The rearrangement uses TRBV27 and TRBJ1-2; maybe TRBD1 (6 bases). Trimming cost V 6 bases and J 1 base, with 9 bases left between them. Germline CDR1 MNHEY, CDR2 SMNVEV (reference sequence). The CDR3 runs to 13 residues. CDR3 sequence reads: CASRTGLNYGYTF. The CDR3, as DNA: TGTGCCAGCAGGACAGGTCTTAACTATGGCTACACCTTC.

DNA for the CDR3: TGCAGTGCTGGGGAGAGGGAAAAACTGTTTTTT. Translation gives CSAGEREKLFF. J is TRBJ1-4 and V is TRBV20-1, with D uncertain. The V gene's germline CDR1 is DFQATT and CDR2 SNEGSKA (reference sequence). This CDR3 has 11 residues. Trimming cost V 5 bases and J 8 bases, with 9 bases left between them.

This chain uses TRBV25-1 with TRBJ2-7; maybe TRBD1 (7 bases). V lost 6 bases and J 3 bases, leaving 12 bases between the germline ends. Per germline, CDR1 MGHDK and CDR2 SYGVNS. CDR3 length: 13 residues. The CDR3 protein is CASREGANYEQYF. The CDR3 DNA follows: TGTGCCAGCAGGGAGGGGGCGAACTACGAGCAGTACTTC.

The chain has TRBV28 and TRBJ2-3; 10 nucleotides line up with TRBD2. CDR1 and CDR2 from the germline V gene are MDHEN and SYDVKM. This CDR3 has 16 residues. Losses at the gene ends were 6 bases for V and 5 bases for J; bases not matched to a gene: 11. The chain's CDR3 is CASSSPVAGGLDTQYF. CDR3 nucleotides: TGTGCCAGCAGCTCCCCCGTAGCGGGGGGCCTAGATACGCAGTATTTT.

This chain connects TRBV6-1 to TRBJ2-4; TRBD2 matches at 8 bases. The CDR3 covers 14 residues. With 8 bases clipped from V and 1 base from J, the junction kept 4 bases outside the gene matches. Germline-derived CDR1 and CDR2 are MNHNS and SASEGT. The CDR3 spells CASREGPAKNIQYF. DNA of the CDR3: TGTGCCAGCCGGGAGGGGCCGGCCAAAAACATTCAGTACTTC.

The V gene is TRBV10-3, the J gene TRBJ1-5, with D possibly matching TRBD1 (5 bases). The germline CDR1 and CDR2 sequences are ENHRY and SYGVKD. This CDR3 is 16 amino acids long. V was cut by 6 bases and J by 6 bases, with 21 bases left in between. The CDR3 DNA reads as TGTGCCATCAGCAGAGCCCCGGGGGAGGGAGGTCAGCCCCAGCATTTT. Its translation is CAISRAPGEGGQPQHF.

This clone appeared once. The chain has TRBV4-1 and TRBJ1-5; a weak D match, TRBD1 (5 bases). CDR3 size: 16 residues. V shed 0 bases and J shed 7 bases, with 16 bases lying between them. Germline lookup yields CDR1 MGHRA and CDR2 YSYEKL. CDR3 in amino acids: CASSQDLTGGRQPQHF. DNA for the CDR3: TGCGCCAGCAGCCAAGATTTGACGGGGGGACGGCAGCCCCAGCATTTT.

This clone was seen more than once but under ten times. CDR3 protein: CASSLDSLTLSGNTIYF. The CDR3 DNA is TGTGCCAGCAGCTTGGACAGCTTAACTCTCTCTGGAAACACCATATATTTT. The V and J genes are TRBV5-6 and TRBJ1-3; D is undetermined. Germline V CDR1 and CDR2: SGHDT, YYEEEE. The CDR3 has 17 residues. V was shortened by 0 bases and J by 0 bases, with 13 bases between the two germline ends.

This chain links TRBV6-1 with TRBJ2-2, with 8 bases aligning to TRBD1. The CDR3 spans 14 residues. Germline V gives CDR1 MNHNS, CDR2 SASEGT. J was trimmed by 4 bases and V by 3 bases; bases with no gene match: 1. For the CDR3, the DNA is TGTGCCAGCAGTGACGGGACAGGCACCGGGGAGCTGTTTTTT. Amino acids: CASSDGTGTGELFF.

The J gene is TRBJ2-5, the V gene TRBV5-5, with a weak D call TRBD2 (6 bases). Germline V gene lookup returns CDR1 SGHKS and CDR2 YYEKEE (reference sequence). Trimming shortened V by 4 bases and J by 7 bases, and 17 bases separated the two germline ends. There are 14 residues in the CDR3. DNA for the CDR3: TGTGCCAGCAGCGGAAGGGGTTGGGACTCGACCCAGTACTTC. This gives the protein CASSGRGWDSTQYF.

The chain carries TRBV7-6 and TRBJ2-5, with TRBD2 matching 10 bases. In germline, CDR1 is SGHVS, CDR2 FNYEAQ. CDR3 length: 13 residues. V shed 1 base, J shed 7 bases, and the junction held 0 bases outside the gene matches. Here the CDR3 reads CASSLERGGTQYF. The DNA of the CDR3 is TGTGCCAGCAGCTTAGAGCGGGGGGGGACCCAGTACTTC.

The genes are TRBV10-3 and TRBJ1-2; possibly TRBD1 for D (6 bases). This CDR3 spans 16 amino acids. From germline, CDR1 is ENHRY and CDR2 SYGVKD. V dropped 4 bases and J dropped 4 bases, with 19 bases sitting between them. The CDR3 bases are TGTGCCATCAGTGTAGAGCTAAAGGGGACATCCTATGGCTACACCTTC. Its protein is CAISVELKGTSYGYTF.

This clone was detected once. The J gene is TRBJ1-2, the V gene TRBV19; D might be TRBD1 (5 bases). This CDR3 is built from 16 residues. The germline CDR1 and CDR2 sequences are LNHDA and SQIVND (reference sequence). Trimming took 4 bases from V and 7 from J, leaving 22 bases between them. This CDR3 is CASSTTGDGPSGGYTF. CDR3 DNA sequence: TGTGCCAGTAGTACGACGGGGGACGGACCCTCGGGTGGCTACACCTTC. Looking up the rest from reference TRBV19 and TRBJ1-2 gives the full variable domain: DGGITQSPKYLFRKEGQNVTLSCEQNLNHDAMYWYRQDPGQGLRLIYYSQIVNDFQKGDIAEGYSVSREKKESFPLTVTSAQKNPTAFYLCASSTTGDGPSGGYTFGSGTRLTVV.

This chain joins TRBV15 and TRBJ1-6; unclear D gene. The CDR3 runs to 15 residues. V dropped 0 bases and J dropped 12 bases, with 15 bases sitting between them. Germline CDR1 and CDR2: LNHNV and YYDKDF (reference sequence). The CDR3 reads CATSRETVRHLPLHF. CDR3 in DNA: TGTGCCACCAGCAGAGAAACCGTTCGACATCTACCCCTCCACTTT.

The gene calls are TRBV19 and TRBJ2-7; 8 nucleotides agree with TRBD1. The ends lost 4 bases at V and 2 bases at J; junction bases unmatched: 7. The CDR3 is 15 amino acids. CDR1 and CDR2 (germline): LNHDA, SQIVND (reference sequence). DNA of the CDR3: TGTGCCAGTAGTAAGAGACAGGGGCCCACCTACGAGCAGTACTTC. Translating gives CASSKRQGPTYEQYF.

The V and J genes are TRBV5-6 and TRBJ1-4; D uncertain. The ends were cut back, 1 base at V and 0 bases at J, with 7 bases in the middle. The CDR3 runs to 15 residues. CDR1 and CDR2 (germline): SGHDT, YYEEEE. CDR3 protein: CASSLFQATNEKLFF. The DNA of the CDR3 is TGTGCCAGCAGCTTGTTCCAGGCAACTAATGAAAAACTGTTTTTT.

This chain links TRBV5-6 with TRBJ1-1; TRBD1 matches at 8 bases. From germline, CDR1 is SGHDT and CDR2 YYEEEE. Trimming removed 4 bases from V and 6 bases from J; junction bases left unmatched: 11. This CDR3 has 15 residues. CDR3 in DNA: TGTGCCAGCAGCCCGGCCTACAGGGGGAGGGCTGAAGCTTTCTTT. Protein product: CASSPAYRGRAEAFF.

In nucleotides, the CDR3 is TGTGCCAGCACCCAAGGGGCGTGGGGGACCCAGTACTTC. Its translation is CASTQGAWGTQYF. The rearrangement uses TRBV5-6 and TRBJ2-5, with D maybe TRBD1 (5 bases). Per the germline V gene, CDR1 is SGHDT and CDR2 is YYEEEE. There are 13 residues in the CDR3. Trimming stripped 6 bases from V and 7 bases from J, with 16 bases between.

The chain carries TRBV6-5 and TRBJ2-7, with 8 bases matching TRBD2. Germline V gene sequence: CDR1 MNHEY, CDR2 SVGAGI. The CDR3 covers 16 residues. V lost 2 bases and J lost 2; bases outside the gene matches: 8. For the CDR3, the DNA is TGTGCCAGCAGTTACCGTCAACCGGGGGGGCCCTACGAGCAGTACTTC. This codes for CASSYRQPGGPYEQYF.

This clone was counted a single time. The chain combines TRBV6-1 with TRBJ2-3; 13 nucleotides match TRBD2. The CDR3 consists of 15 residues. From germline, CDR1 is MNHNS and CDR2 SASEGT. V was clipped by 9 bases and J by 6 bases; unmatched bases: 9. The CDR3 sequence: CASRKLAGGTDTQYF. CDR3 DNA sequence: TGTGCCAGTCGGAAACTAGCGGGGGGGACGGATACGCAGTATTTT.

The genes are TRBV4-1 and TRBJ1-4, with D possibly TRBD1 on 6 matching bases. V lost 0 bases and J lost 7, with 21 bases in between. This CDR3 has 18 residues. Per the germline V gene, CDR1 is MGHRA and CDR2 is YSYEKL. CDR3 DNA: TGCGCCAGCAGCCAAGACCCCCCCACAGGGTGGGAGGGTGAAAAACTGTTTTTT. Encoded protein: CASSQDPPTGWEGEKLFF.

In the case of this clone: A read error may produce the germline difference seen at one junction end. This chain joins TRBV7-6 and TRBJ2-3; TRBD2 aligns across 11 bases. From germline, CDR1 is SGHVS and CDR2 FNYEAQ. This CDR3 has 13 residues. Here the CDR3 reads CASSLAGGAPQYF. CDR3 nucleotide sequence: TGTGCCAGCAGCCTAGCGGGAGGAGCGCCTCAGTATTTT. The complete variable domain, with remaining parts taken from reference TRBV7-6 and TRBJ2-3, reads GAGVSQSPRYKVTKRGQDVALRCDPISGHVSLYWYRQALGQGPEFLTYFNYEAQQDKSGLPNDRFSAERPEGSISTLTIQRTEQRDSAMYRCASSLAGGAPQYFGPGTRLTVL.

This clone was observed once. V is TRBV5-6 and J is TRBJ2-4, with TRBD1 matching over 9 bases. The CDR3 loop spans 14 amino acids. Germline V gene sequence: CDR1 SGHDT, CDR2 YYEEEE. V was clipped by 3 bases and J by 6 bases; unmatched bases: 4. The CDR3 is CASSWTGVLNIQYF. The CDR3 DNA follows: TGTGCCAGCAGCTGGACAGGGGTCCTAAACATTCAGTACTTC. The full variable domain, completed using reference TRBV5-6 and TRBJ2-4, is DAGVTQSPTHLIKTRGQQVTLRCSPKSGHDTVSWYQQALGQGPQFIFQYYEEEERQRGNFPDRFSGHQFPNYSSELNVNALLLGDSALYLCASSWTGVLNIQYFGAGTRLSVL.

The chain combines TRBV5-1 with TRBJ1-5; D not certain. Trimming pared 1 base from V and 5 bases from J, leaving 7 bases between. CDR1 and CDR2 (germline): SGHRS, YFSETQ. The CDR3 has 13 amino acids. The CDR3 loop is CASSLNTDQPQHF. CDR3 nucleotide sequence: TGCGCCAGCAGCTTGAACACCGATCAGCCCCAGCATTTT.

The J gene is TRBJ2-2, the V gene TRBV6-1, with TRBD2 as a possible D gene (6 bases). The V and J ends lost 11 bases and 7 bases respectively, with 17 bases between them. The CDR3 sequence is 13 residues long. CDR1 MNHNS and CDR2 SASEGT come from the germline V gene. CDR3 loop: CACGTSWFGELFF. DNA for the CDR3: TGTGCCTGTGGGACTTCCTGGTTCGGGGAGCTGTTTTTT.

The J gene is TRBJ2-1, the V gene TRBV30; TRBD2 aligns across 11 bases. CDR1 and CDR2 from the germline V gene are GTSNPN and SVGIG (reference sequence). The ends lost 4 bases at V and 8 bases at J; junction bases unmatched: 4. The CDR3 length is 13 residues. The CDR3: CAWNLLAGDEQFF. The CDR3 region has the DNA TGTGCCTGGAACCTACTAGCGGGGGATGAGCAGTTCTTC.

This clone was seen a few times. This chain links TRBV6-5 with TRBJ1-3; the match to TRBD1 covers 7 bases. The J segment lost 4 bases and the V segment lost 10 bases, leaving 7 bases of the junction unmatched. This CDR3 is built from 13 residues. Germline V lookup: CDR1 MNHEY, CDR2 SVGAGI. The CDR3 coding sequence is TGTGCCACCGAGGGGGCTGAAGGAAACACCATATATTTT. It codes for CATEGAEGNTIYF.